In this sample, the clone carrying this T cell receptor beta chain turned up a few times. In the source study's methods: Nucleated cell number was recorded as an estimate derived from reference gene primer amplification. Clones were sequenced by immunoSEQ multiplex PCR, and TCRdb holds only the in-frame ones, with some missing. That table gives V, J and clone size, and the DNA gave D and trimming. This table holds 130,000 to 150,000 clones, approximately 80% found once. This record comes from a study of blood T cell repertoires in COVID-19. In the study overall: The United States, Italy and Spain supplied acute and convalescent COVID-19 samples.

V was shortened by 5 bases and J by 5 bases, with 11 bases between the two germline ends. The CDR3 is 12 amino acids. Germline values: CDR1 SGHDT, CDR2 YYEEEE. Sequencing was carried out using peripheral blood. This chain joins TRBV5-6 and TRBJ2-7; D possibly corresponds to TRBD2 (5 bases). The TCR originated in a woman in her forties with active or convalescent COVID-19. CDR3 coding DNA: TGTGCCAGCAGTCCGGGGAGAAACGAGCAGTACTTC. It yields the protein CASSPGRNEQYF. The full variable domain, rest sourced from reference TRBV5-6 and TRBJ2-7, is DAGVTQSPTHLIKTRGQQVTLRCSPKSGHDTVSWYQQALGQGPQFIFQYYEEEERQRGNFPDRFSGHQFPNYSSELNVNALLLGDSALYLCASSPGRNEQYFGPGTRLTVT.